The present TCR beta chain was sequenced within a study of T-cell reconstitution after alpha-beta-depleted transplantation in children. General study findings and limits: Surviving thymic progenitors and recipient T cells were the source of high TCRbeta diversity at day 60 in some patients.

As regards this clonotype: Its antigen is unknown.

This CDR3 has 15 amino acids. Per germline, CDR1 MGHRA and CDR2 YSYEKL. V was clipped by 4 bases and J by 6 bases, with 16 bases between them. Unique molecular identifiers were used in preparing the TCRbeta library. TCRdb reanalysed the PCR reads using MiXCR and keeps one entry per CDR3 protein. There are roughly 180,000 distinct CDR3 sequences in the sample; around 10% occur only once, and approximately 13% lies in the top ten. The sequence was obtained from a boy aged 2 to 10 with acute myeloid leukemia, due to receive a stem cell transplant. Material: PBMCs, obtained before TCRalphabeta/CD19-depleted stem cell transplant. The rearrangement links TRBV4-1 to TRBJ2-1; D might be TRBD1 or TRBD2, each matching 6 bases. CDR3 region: CASSPVGGSGNEQFF. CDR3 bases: TGCGCCAGCAGCCCGGTCGGGGGCTCGGGCAATGAGCAGTTCTTC.